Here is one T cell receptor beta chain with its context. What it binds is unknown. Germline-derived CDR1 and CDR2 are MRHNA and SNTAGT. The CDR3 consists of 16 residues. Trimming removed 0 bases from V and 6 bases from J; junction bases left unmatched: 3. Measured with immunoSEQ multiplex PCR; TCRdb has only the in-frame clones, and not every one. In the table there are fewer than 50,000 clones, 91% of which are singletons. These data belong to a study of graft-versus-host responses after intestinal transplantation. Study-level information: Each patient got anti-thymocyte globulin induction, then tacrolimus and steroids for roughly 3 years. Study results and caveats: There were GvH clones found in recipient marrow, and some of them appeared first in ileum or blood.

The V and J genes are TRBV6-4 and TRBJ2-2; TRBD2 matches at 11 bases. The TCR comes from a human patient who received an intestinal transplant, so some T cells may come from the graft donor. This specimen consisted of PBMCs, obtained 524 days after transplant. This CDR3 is CASSDSTSGAPGELFF. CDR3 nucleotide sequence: TGTGCCAGCAGTGACTCGACTAGCGGGGCCCCCGGGGAGCTGTTTTTT.